This TCR beta chain was retrieved from a study of shared clonotypes between healthy human individuals. Study results and limitations: Sharing across a handful of donors was seen in roughly 5% of naive CD4 clonotypes.

Germline CDR1 and CDR2: LNHDA and SQIVND (reference sequence). Deletions cut 10 bases from V and 5 bases from J, with 23 bases between. The CDR3 loop spans 16 amino acids. Naive CD8 cells, CD45RO-negative and positively selected for CCR7, excluded terminally differentiated effector memory CD45RA+ cells. The donors, healthy adults who were HIV-negative, had experienced no recent acute infections or vaccinations. Assay runs were performed at deep level. Original analysis: ImmunoSEQ junction-only sequences lacked quality scores, so their filtering differed. Measured with immunoSEQ multiplex PCR; TCRdb has only the in-frame clones, and not every one. V and J calls and clone size are copied from that table; D and trimming were computed from the DNA. The sample records 1.5 million to 2.5 million clones, about 95% being singletons. As to this clone: Its target is unknown.

The V gene is TRBV19, the J gene TRBJ1-4, with D maybe TRBD1 (6 bases). The receptor's source is a man between 18 and 35 years old in good health. What was sequenced was naive CD8+ T cells sorted from blood. The CDR3 region has the DNA TGTGCCACTGCCGGATTGGGGGGCCTTCTAAATGAAAAACTGTTTTTT. This encodes CATAGLGGLLNEKLFF.